Below, one T cell receptor (beta chain) is given with its context. Base qualities are missing; no much larger clone stands one base away. Preparation of the library involved the immunoSEQ multiplex PCR assay. Genomic DNA extraction, TRB sequencing and normalization were performed by Adaptive Biotechnologies (Seattle, WA). The study's own analysis went as follows. TRB sequences were counted as tetramer-positive clonotypes only when an estimated two or more genomes were present. To compute clonality, the Shannon entropy of productive TRB sequences was normalized by log2 of unique productive sequences and then subtracted from one. KLL-specific clonotypes in tumors were identified by matching TCRbeta CDR3 amino acid sequences with those from each patient's tetramer-sorted sample. The clones in this table, taken by TCRdb from immuneACCESS, are in-frame only. Not every clone is retained; where verified, under half of the shortfall comes from an unresolved V gene, and the cause of the rest is unknown. V, J and clone size were drawn from that table, and D and trimming were deduced from the DNA. The sample table lists under 200 clones, roughly 55% of them with a count of one. Jointly, the top ten make up roughly 70% of the sample.

The germline V gene (reference sequence) gives CDR1 as MNHEY and CDR2 as SMNVEV. The V end gives up 6 bases and the J end 3 bases, leaving 8 bases in the junction not matched to a gene. Taken from cysteine to phenylalanine, the CDR3 has 16 residues. The kept DNA is CDR3 alone, 48 bases in frame from the first base. All patients' tumors stained robustly positive for Merkel cell polyomavirus Large T antigen by immunohistochemistry. The study included around 11 Merkel cell carcinoma patients whose blood and/or cultured TIL contained robust KLL-tetramer+ populations exceeding 0.04% of CD8+ T cells. All patients were identified as Caucasian, and a median age of roughly 61 years (range roughly 45 to 85 years) was recorded. Staining of at least 2 million cells was done with anti-CD8 PE antibody, a KLL APC tetramer and 7-AAD viability dye. Cells that were tetramer-positive and CD8-high were sorted using a FACSAriaII and were flash frozen.

The sample is drawn from a study of tumor-infiltrating T cells and Merkel cell polyomavirus (dated by TCRdb to about 2017). Background on the whole study: The study examined CD8+ T cells specific for the Merkel cell polyomavirus KLL epitope in Merkel cell carcinoma patients. Patients presented at varying disease stages and were followed for a median of approximately 2.5 years, with a range of 1. Patients received varied, non-standardized therapies including chemotherapy, radiation and immunotherapies. In the whole study, one tumor sample was a frozen nodal tumor digest, and another tumor sample was a flash-frozen core biopsy of a metastasis. On average, sorted samples contained about 690 cells from blood (range about 340-8,500) and roughly 5,900 cells from TIL (range about 1,844-13,000). In 14 to 15 samples, TRB sequencing was done on KLL-tetramer-sorted cells from blood or tumor-infiltrating lymphocytes, along with about 13 matched whole-tumor samples.

General findings and caveats noted by the study authors: KLL-specific TRB repertoires were diverse and mostly private, with just one public clonotype, shared by two patients, among approximately 400 unique sequences. Significantly improved MCC-specific survival was associated with a higher intratumoral fraction of KLL-specific T cells (about 1.9-18% versus roughly 0-0.15%). More unique KLL-specific clonotypes in tumors (5-108 vs 0-3) was associated with a significant MCC-specific survival advantage (P = 0.0051). Because only a single viral epitope was studied, T cells directed against other Merkel cell polyomavirus epitopes were not captured. One limitation of the study is the small sample size (n ≈ eleven patients).

The sequence is built from TRBV27 and TRBJ2-3, with 11 bases in between that match TRBD2. This clonotype was obtained from a man aged 45-65 years with Merkel cell carcinoma. Sequencing was carried out using Merkel cell polyomavirus peptide tetramer+ CD8+ T cells sorted from the tumor. The sample's cell subset or site, from its label and the paper: CD8+ T cells binding a tetramer loaded with the MCPyV common T-antigen KLL epitope. At the DNA level, the sequence is TGTGCCAGCAGGACGCGTCTAGCGGGGGGAACAGATACGCAGTATTTT. Its translation reads: CASRTRLAGGTDTQYF.